Sequencing of this T cell receptor (beta chain) was carried out in a study of cytomegalovirus exposure and HLA in healthy donors. Study background: Unique TCRs numbering roughly 85 million, obtained from HLA-typed donors, made up an early data release.

To note about this clone: The antigen remains unidentified.

Whole-study results and caveats: Sequencing likely generated an artifact that appeared as a cluster of highly shared sequence variants. Common viral pathogens seemed to be connected with several of the most significant clusters, according to a later analysis.

Researchers ran the PCR with 60 Vbeta and 13 Jbeta primers. Clones were read by immunoSEQ multiplex PCR, and TCRdb kept only the in-frame ones, dropping some. The sample holds about 130,000 clones. Between the trimmed V and J ends, which lost 4 bases and 0 bases, there was a span of 14 bases. The V gene's germline CDR1 is SGHKS and CDR2 YYEKEE (reference sequence). CDR3 length equals 16 residues. The TCR comes from a woman aged 55-75 years in good health and CMV-seronegative. This sequence joins TRBV5-5 and TRBJ1-3, with D possibly TRBD1 on 5 matching bases. The material sequenced was PBMCs. The CDR3 DNA is TGTGCCAGCAGCCCCACTGGGGGGTTCTCTGGAAACACCATATATTTT. This codes for CASSPTGGFSGNTIYF.